The clone carrying this T cell receptor beta chain was found once. FACS enriched CD8+ TEMRA cells, while bulk CD8+ and CD4+ were negatively isolated. The V and J ends lost 4 bases and 10 bases, in that order; junction bases with no gene match: 9. The germline V gene encodes CDR1 LNHDA and CDR2 SQIVND (reference sequence). The CDR3 is made up of 13 amino acids. An input of roughly 0.45 to 1 ug of RNA was subjected to reverse transcription using random hexamers. Across 54 Vbeta and 13 Jbeta, TCR beta CDR3 was amplified with immunoSEQ multiplex PCR. A single record per CDR3 protein comes from TCRdb applying MiXCR to the immunoSEQ multiplex PCR reads. Altogether about 300,000 distinct CDR3 sequences are present, 65% to 90% being singletons, with the ten largest covering 0.21%. This specimen comes from a study of CD8 T cells in Susac syndrome.

V usage is TRBV19 and J usage is TRBJ1-1, with 7 positions matching TRBD1. The sequenced sample consisted of CD8+ T cells from PBMCs. This TCR derives from a human donor with multiple sclerosis. This CDR3 is CASSNPDRAGAFF. CDR3 DNA sequence: TGTGCCAGTAGTAATCCCGACAGGGCTGGAGCTTTCTTT.